This T cell receptor beta chain emerged from a study of regulatory T cells in long-lasting Graves disease. The V gene's germline CDR1 is SQVTM and CDR2 ANQGSEA. V shed 3 bases and J 2 bases; nucleotides not matched to a gene: 0. The CDR3 spans 13 residues. Assembly of TCR beta libraries relied on iRepertoire HTBI primers together with Arm-PCR of CDR3 regions. TCRdb re-derived calls from the multiplex PCR reads in MiXCR, one entry per CDR3 protein. The repertoire has 400,000 to 500,000 distinct CDR3 sequences, approximately 16% of them found once; the top ten carry 20% to 25%. Sample time point: newly diagnosed GD, antithyroid drugs for less than 3 months. Construction of the TCR library relied on RNA isolated from PBMCs. This clonotype was picked up a small number of times. These data were likewise used in another study, on T cells in Graves' hyperthyroidism and ophthalmopathy. From that second work: Diagnoses rested on clinical symptoms, serum thyroxine and TRAb, thyroid ultrasound and orbital computed tomography.

The chain carries TRBV29-1 and TRBJ2-7; 11 bases fit TRBD1. Specimen: peripheral blood mononuclear cells (PBMCs), collected at new diagnosis, from a patient treated with antithyroid drugs. The sequence was collected from a woman aged 18-29 years with Graves disease. CDR3 region: CSVEDRGPYEQYF. CDR3 DNA: TGCAGCGTTGAGGACAGGGGGCCCTACGAGCAGTACTTC.